Listed below are T cell receptor beta chains from one sample, sequenced in a study of cytomegalovirus exposure and HLA in healthy donors. TCRdb's table, derived via immunoSEQ multiplex PCR, lists solely in-frame clones and lacks some. This sample's clone table lists some 62,000 clones. The sample comprised PBMCs. These receptor sequences come from a man under 40 in good health and CMV-seropositive. The CDR3 runs from the conserved cysteine through the conserved F or W. A D gene is named only where the DNA matches it firmly.

cdr3_aa,cdr3_nt,j_call,v_call,d_call
CASRGQGKGNTIYF,TGTGCCAGCAGGGGGCAGGGTAAGGGAAACACCATATATTTT,TRBJ1-3,TRBV6-4,NA
CASSDELAGAADTQYF,TGTGCCAGCAGTGACGAACTAGCGGGAGCTGCGGATACGCAGTATTTT,TRBJ2-3,TRBV25-1,TRBD2
CASSLVSGGTEAFF,TGTGCCAGCAGTTTAGTTTCAGGGGGCACTGAAGCTTTCTTT,TRBJ1-1,TRBV27,TRBD1
CASSYIMIISGGYTF,TGTGCCAGCAGCTACATTATGATCATATCCGGGGGCTACACCTTC,TRBJ1-2,TRBV5-5,NA
CASSTLAGGSYEQYF,TGTGCCAGTAGTACTCTAGCGGGAGGGTCGTACGAGCAGTACTTC,TRBJ2-7,TRBV19,TRBD2
CASSGWGVSNEQFF,TGTGCCAGCAGTGGATGGGGGGTTTCCAATGAGCAGTTCTTC,TRBJ2-1,TRBV6-1,NA
CASSSTSEADNEQFF,TGTGCCAGCAGCTCTACTAGCGAAGCCGACAATGAGCAGTTCTTC,TRBJ2-1,TRBV7-3,TRBD2
CASSLGSQPQHF,TGTGCCAGCAGCTTAGGGAGCCAGCCCCAGCATTTT,TRBJ1-5,TRBV7-9,NA
CASRKGLAGLYEQYF,TGTGCCAGCAGAAAGGGACTAGCGGGACTCTACGAGCAGTACTTC,TRBJ2-7,TRBV11-1,TRBD2
CAWTEGVSGNTIYF,TGTGCCTGGACCGAAGGAGTCTCTGGAAACACCATATATTTT,TRBJ1-3,TRBV30,NA
CASSLDRYEQYF,TGCGCCAGCAGCTTGGATAGATACGAGCAGTACTTC,TRBJ2-7,TRBV5-1,NA
CASSPQGAATYEQYF,TGCGCCAGCAGCCCACAGGGGGCTGCAACCTACGAGCAGTACTTC,TRBJ2-7,TRBV4-1,TRBD1
CAWSVLGRGNTIYF,TGTGCCTGGAGTGTACTAGGACGCGGAAACACCATATATTTT,TRBJ1-3,TRBV30,NA